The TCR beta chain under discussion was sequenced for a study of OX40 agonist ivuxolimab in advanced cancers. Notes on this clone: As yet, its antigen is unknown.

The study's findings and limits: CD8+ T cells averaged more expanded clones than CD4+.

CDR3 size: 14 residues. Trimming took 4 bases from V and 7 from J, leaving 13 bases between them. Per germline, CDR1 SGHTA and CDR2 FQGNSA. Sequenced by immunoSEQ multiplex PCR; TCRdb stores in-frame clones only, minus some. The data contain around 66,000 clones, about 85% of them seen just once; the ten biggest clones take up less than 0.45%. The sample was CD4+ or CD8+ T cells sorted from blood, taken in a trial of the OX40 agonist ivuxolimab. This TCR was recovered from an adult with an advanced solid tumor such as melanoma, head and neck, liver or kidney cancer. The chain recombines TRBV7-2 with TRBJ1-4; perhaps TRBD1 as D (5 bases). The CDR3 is CASSWTLTGEKLFF. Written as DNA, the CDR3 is TGTGCCAGCAGCTGGACTCTAACAGGTGAAAAACTGTTTTTT. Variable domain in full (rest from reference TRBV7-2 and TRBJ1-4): GAGVSQSPSNKVTEKGKDVELRCDPISGHTALYWYRQSLGQGLEFLIYFQGNSAPDKSGLPSDRFSAERTGGSVSTLTIQRTQQEDSAVYLCASSWTLTGEKLFFGSGTQLSVL.